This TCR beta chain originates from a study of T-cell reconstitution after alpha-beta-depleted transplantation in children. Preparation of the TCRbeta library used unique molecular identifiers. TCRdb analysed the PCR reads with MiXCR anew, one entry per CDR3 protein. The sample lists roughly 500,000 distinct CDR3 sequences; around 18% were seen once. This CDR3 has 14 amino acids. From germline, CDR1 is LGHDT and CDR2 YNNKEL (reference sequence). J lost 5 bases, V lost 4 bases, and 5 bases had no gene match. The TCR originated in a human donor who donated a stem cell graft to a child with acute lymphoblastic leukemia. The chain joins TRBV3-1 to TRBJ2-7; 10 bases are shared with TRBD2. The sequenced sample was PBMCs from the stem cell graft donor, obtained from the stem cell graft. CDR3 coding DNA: TGTGCCAGCAGCCCGGGACTAGCGAGGGACGAGCAGTACTTC. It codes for CASSPGLARDEQYF.